This TCR beta chain comes out of a study of shared clonotypes between healthy human individuals. The wider study: Donors had three CD4 naive, three CD4 memory, two CD8 naive and one CD8 memory plate apiece.

Researchers partitioned CD4+ cells into CD45RA+ naive and CD45RA-negative memory subsets. Study processing details: Junction-only sequences without quality scores were provided by ImmunoSEQ, so filtering was different. The protocol was immunoSEQ multiplex PCR, while the TCRdb copy is restricted to in-frame clones and leaves out a portion. The DNA gave D and trimming, while V, J and clone size come from that table. The sample carries about 340,000 clones, roughly 70% recorded once. The sequence came from a man younger than 45 in good health. The sequencing sample was made of memory CD4+ T cells sorted from blood. As for subset: CD45RA-negative fraction.

As DNA, the CDR3 is TGTGCCAGCAGTCAAAGGGGTACTGAAGCTTTCTTT. This gives the protein CASSQRGTEAFF. V usage is TRBV27 and J usage is TRBJ1-1; D may be TRBD1 (5 bases). In germline, CDR1 is MNHEY, CDR2 SMNVEV (reference sequence). The CDR3 is 12 residues long. Trimming cost V 5 bases and J 5 bases, with 9 bases left between them.